This TCR beta chain was documented in a study of CD4 T cells in relation to SARS-CoV-2 and coronaviruses. Study as a whole: The HLA restriction of the shared crossreactive spike epitopes was mapped.

CD4+ T cells from unexposed donors were obtained before the COVID-19 pandemic (2011-2018). Cryopreserved PBMCs were CD4-enriched, then split into naive and memory cells. General study points: SARS-CoV-2-driven expansion was significantly weaker in crossreactive than monoreactive clones. In roughly 65% of donors, memory CD4+ clonotypes crossrecognized SARS-CoV-2 and at least one common cold coronavirus spike.

The V end lost 0 bases, the J end lost 0 bases, and 12 bases lay between the germline ends. Germline V lookup: CDR1 MNHEY, CDR2 SVGEGT. The CDR3 is made up of 16 amino acids. In the case of this clone: Antigen: not known.

Measured with immunoSEQ multiplex PCR; TCRdb has only the in-frame clones, and not every one. The sample carries about 65,000 clones, 87% recorded once. The sequence was collected from a human donor in good health. The sequenced sample was memory CD4+ T cells from PBMCs. The rearrangement uses TRBV6-2 or TRBV6-3 and TRBJ2-7, with D uncertain. The CDR3 reads CASSYSGSRNSYEQYF. Written as DNA, the CDR3 is TGTGCCAGCAGTTACTCTGGCAGCCGGAACTCCTACGAGCAGTACTTC.